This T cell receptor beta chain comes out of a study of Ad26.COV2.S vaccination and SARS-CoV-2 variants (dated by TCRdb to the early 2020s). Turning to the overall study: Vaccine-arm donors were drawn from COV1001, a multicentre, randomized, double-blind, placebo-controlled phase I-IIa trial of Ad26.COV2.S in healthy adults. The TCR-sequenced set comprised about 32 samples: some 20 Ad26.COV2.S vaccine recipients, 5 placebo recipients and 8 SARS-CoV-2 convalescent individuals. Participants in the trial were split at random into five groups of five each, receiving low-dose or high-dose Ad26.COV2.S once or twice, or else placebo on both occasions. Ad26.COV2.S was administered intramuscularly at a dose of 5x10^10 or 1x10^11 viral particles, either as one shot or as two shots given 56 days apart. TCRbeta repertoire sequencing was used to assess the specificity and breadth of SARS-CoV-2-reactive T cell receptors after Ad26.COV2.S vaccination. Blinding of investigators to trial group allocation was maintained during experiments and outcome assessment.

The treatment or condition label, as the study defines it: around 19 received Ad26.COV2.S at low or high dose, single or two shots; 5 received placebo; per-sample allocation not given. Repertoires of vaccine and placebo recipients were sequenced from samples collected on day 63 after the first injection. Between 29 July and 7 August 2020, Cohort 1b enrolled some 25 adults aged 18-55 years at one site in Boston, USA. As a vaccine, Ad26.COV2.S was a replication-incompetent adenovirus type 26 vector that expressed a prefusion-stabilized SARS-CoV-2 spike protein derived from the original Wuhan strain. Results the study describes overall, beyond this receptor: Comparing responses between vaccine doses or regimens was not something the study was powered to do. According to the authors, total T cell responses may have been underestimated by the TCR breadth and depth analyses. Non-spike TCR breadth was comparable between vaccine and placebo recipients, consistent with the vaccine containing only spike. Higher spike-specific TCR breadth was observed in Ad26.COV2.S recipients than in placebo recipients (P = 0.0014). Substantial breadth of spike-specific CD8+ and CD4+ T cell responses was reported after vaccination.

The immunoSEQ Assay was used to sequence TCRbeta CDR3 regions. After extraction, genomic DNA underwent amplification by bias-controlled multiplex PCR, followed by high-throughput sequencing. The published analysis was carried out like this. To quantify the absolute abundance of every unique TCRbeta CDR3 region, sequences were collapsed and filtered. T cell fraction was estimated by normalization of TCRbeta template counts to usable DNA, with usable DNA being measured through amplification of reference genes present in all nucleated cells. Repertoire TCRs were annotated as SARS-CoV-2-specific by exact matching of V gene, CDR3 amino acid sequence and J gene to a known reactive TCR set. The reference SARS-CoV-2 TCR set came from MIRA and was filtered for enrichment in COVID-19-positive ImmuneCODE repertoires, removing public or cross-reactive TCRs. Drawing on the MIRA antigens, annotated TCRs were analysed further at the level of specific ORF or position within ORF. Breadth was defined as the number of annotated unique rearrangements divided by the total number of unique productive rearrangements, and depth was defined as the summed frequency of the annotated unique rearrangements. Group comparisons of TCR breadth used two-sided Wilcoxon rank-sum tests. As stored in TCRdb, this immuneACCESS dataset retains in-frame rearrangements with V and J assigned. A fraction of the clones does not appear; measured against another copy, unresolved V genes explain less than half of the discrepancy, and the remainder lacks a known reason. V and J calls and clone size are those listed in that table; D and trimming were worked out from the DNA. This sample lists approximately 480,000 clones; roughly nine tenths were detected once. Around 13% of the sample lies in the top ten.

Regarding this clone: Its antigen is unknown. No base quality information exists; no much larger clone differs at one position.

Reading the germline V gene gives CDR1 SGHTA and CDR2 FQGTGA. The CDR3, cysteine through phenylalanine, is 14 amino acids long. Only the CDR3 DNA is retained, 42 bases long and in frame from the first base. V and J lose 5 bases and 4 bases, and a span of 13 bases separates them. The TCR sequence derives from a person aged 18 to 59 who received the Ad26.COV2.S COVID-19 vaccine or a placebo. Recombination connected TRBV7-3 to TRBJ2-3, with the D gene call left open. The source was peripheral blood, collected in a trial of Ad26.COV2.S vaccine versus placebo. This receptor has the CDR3 CASSPSLVSDTQYF. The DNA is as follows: TGTGCCAGCAGCCCCAGCTTAGTCTCAGATACGCAGTATTTT. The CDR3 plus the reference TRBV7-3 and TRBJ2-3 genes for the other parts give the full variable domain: GAGVSQTPSNKVTEKGKYVELRCDPISGHTALYWYRQSLGQGPEFLIYFQGTGAADDSGLPNDRFFAVRPEGSVSTLKIQRTERGDSAVYLCASSPSLVSDTQYFGPGTRLTVL.